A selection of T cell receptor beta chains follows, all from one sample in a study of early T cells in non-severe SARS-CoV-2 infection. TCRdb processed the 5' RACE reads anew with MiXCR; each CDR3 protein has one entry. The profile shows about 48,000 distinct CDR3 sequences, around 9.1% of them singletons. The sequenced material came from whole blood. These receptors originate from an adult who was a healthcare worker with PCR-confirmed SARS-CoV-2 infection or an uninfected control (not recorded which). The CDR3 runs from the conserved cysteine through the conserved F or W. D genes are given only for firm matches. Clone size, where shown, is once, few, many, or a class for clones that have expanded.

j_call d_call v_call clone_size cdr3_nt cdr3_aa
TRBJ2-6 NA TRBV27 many TGTGCCAGCAGTTTTGGTTCTGGGGCCAACGTCCTGACTTTC CASSFGSGANVLTF
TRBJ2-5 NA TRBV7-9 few TGTGCCAGCAGCTTAGCCGTGGACAGCCAAGAGACCCAGTACTTC CASSLAVDSQETQYF
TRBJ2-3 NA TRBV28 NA TGTGCCAGCAGCGGACCGTCCTCTAGCACAGATACGCAGTATTTT CASSGPSSSTDTQYF
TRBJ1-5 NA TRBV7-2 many TGTGCCAGCAGCTTAGCCGGGGGAAATCAGCCCCAGCATTTT CASSLAGGNQPQHF
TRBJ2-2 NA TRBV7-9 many TGTGCCAGCAGCTCTCGTGGACAGTCGATCGGGGAGCTGTTTTTT CASSSRGQSIGELFF
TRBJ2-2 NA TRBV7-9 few TGTGCCAGCAGCCCGGGAGACACCGGGGAGCTGTTTTTT CASSPGDTGELFF
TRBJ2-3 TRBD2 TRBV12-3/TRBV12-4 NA TGTGCCAGCAGACCAACGGGACAGGTTCTCTTAGCGGGAGGCGAGGGTACGCAGTATTTT CASRPTGQVLLAGGEGTQYF
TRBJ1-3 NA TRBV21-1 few TGTGCCAGCAGCTACGTACGTTCTGGAAACACCATATATTTT CASSYVRSGNTIYF
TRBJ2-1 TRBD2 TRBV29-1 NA TGCAGCTTCCCGGGACTAGCTTCCTACAATGAGCAGTTCTTC CSFPGLASYNEQFF
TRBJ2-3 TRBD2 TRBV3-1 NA TGTGCCAGCAGCCGAAGACTAGCGGGTACAGATACGCAGTATTTT CASSRRLAGTDTQYF
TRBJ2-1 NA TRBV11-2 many TGTGCCAGCAGCTTAGTGTCTAGCAGCCCCTACAATGAGCAGTTCTTC CASSLVSSSPYNEQFF
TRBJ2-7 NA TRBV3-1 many TGTGCCAGCAGTCGCCTCCCGGGAGTCGACGAGCAGTACTTC CASSRLPGVDEQYF
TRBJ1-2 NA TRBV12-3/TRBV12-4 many TGTGCCAGCAGACGGACGGGAAACTATGGCTACACCTTC CASRRTGNYGYTF
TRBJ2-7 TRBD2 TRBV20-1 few TGCAGTGCTAGAGCCGGGACTAGTATGTACGAGCAGTACTTC CSARAGTSMYEQYF
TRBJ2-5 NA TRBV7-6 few TGTGCCAGCAGCTTGGGTTTACAAGAGACCCAGTACTTC CASSLGLQETQYF
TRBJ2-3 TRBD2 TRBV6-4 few TGTGCCAGCAGTTCACTAGCGGGAGGAGGAGATACGCAGTATTTT CASSSLAGGGDTQYF